This T cell receptor beta chain was recorded in a study of identical twins. TCRdb re-analysed the 5' RACE reads in MiXCR, keeping a single row per CDR3 protein. The table records 500,000 or so distinct CDR3 sequences, roughly a fifth of them present only once. This clonotype was picked up a small number of times. The data were also submitted as part of a second study, on T cells expressing NK-cell markers.

This sequence was found in a woman between 18 and 29 years old in good health. Sequenced sample: CD4+ T cells sorted from blood.

The CDR3 bases are TGTGCCAGCAGCAACGGCAGGGGGTATGGCTACACCTTC. It specifies CASSNGRGYGYTF. The V and J genes are TRBV11-2 and TRBJ1-2, with 7 bases lining up with TRBD1. V was pared by 5 bases and J by 5 bases, with 5 bases of the junction left unmatched. The CDR3 spans 13 residues. Germline V gene lookup returns CDR1 SGHAT and CDR2 FQNNGV.